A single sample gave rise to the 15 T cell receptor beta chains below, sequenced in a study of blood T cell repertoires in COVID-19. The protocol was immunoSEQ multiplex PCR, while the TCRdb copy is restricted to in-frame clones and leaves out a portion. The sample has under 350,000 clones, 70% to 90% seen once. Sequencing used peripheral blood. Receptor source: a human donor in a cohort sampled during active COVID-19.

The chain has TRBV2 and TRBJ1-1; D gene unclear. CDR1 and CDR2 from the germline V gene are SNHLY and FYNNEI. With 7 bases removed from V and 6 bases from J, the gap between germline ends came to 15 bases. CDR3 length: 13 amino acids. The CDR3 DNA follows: TGTGCCAGCAAGAGGGTAGGTGGCCCTGAAGCTTTCTTT. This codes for CASKRVGGPEAFF.

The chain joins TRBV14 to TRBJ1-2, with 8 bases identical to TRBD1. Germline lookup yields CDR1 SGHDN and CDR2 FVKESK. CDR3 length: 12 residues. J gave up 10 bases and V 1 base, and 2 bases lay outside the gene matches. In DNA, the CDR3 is TGTGCCAGCAGCCAAGGGACAGGGTTCTACACCTTC. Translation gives CASSQGTGFYTF.

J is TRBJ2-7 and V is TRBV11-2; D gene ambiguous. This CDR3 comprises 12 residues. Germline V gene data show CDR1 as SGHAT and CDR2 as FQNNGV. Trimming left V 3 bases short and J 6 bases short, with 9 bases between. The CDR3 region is CASSFLGLEQYF. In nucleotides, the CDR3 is TGTGCCAGCAGCTTTCTAGGTCTCGAGCAGTACTTC.

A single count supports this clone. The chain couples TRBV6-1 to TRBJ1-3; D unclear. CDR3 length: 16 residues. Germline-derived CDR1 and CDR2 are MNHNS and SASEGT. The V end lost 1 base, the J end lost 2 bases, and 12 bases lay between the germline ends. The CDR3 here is CASSEGSTAAGNTIYF. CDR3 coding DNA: TGTGCCAGCAGTGAAGGTTCTACTGCCGCTGGAAACACCATATATTTT.

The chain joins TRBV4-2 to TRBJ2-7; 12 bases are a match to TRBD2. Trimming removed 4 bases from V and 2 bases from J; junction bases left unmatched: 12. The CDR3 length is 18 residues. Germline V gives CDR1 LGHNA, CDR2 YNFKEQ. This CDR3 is CASSLRTSGDVLPYEQYF. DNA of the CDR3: TGTGCCAGCAGCCTAAGGACTAGCGGGGATGTTCTTCCCTACGAGCAGTACTTC.

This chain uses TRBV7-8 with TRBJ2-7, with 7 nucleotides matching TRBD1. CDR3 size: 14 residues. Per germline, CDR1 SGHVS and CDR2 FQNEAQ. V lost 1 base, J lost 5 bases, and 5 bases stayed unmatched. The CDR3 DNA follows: TGTGCCAGCAGCTTAGGGACAGGAGGCAACGAGCAGTACTTC. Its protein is CASSLGTGGNEQYF.

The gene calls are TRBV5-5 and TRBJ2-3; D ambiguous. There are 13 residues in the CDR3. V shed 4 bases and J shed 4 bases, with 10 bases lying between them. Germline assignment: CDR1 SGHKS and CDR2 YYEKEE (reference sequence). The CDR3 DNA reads TGTGCCAGCAGCCCCCCCTTATCAGATACGCAGTATTTT. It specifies CASSPPLSDTQYF.

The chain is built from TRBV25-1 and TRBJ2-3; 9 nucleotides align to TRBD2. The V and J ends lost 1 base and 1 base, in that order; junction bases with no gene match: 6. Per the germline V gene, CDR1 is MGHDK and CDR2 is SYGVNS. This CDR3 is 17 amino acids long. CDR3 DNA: TGTGCCAGCAGTGAATCTGGTCGGACTAGCGGCACAGATACGCAGTATTTT. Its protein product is CASSESGRTSGTDTQYF.

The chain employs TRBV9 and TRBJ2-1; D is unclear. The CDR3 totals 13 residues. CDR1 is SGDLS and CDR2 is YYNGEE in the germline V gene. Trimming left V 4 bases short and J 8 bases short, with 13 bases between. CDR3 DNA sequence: TGTGCCAGCAGCTTTAGCTCAGTGGATGAGCAGTTCTTC. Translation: CASSFSSVDEQFF. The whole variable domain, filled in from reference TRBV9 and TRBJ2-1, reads DSGVTQTPKHLITATGQRVTLRCSPRSGDLSVYWYQQSLDQGLQFLIQYYNGEERAKGNILERFSAQQFPDLHSELNLSSLELGDSALYFCASSFSSVDEQFFGPGTRLTVL.

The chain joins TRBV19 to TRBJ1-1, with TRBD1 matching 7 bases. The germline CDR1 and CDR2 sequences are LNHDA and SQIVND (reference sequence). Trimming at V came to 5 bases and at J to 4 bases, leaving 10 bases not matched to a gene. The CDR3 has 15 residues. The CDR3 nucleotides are TGTGCCAGTAGTCCTTACGACAGGGTGGGCACTGAAGCTTTCTTT. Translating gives CASSPYDRVGTEAFF.

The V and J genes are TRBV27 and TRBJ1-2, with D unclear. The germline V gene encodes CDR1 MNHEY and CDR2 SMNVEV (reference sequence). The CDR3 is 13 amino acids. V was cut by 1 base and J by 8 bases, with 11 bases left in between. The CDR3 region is CASSLYGLTGYTF. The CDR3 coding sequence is TGTGCCAGCAGTTTATATGGGCTCACGGGCTACACCTTC.

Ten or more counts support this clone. CDR3 sequence reads: CASGITGTVNYGYTF. CDR3 DNA: TGTGCTAGTGGTATAACAGGGACGGTGAACTATGGCTACACCTTC. The chain couples TRBV12-5 to TRBJ1-2; D perhaps matches TRBD1 (6 bases). This CDR3 region has 15 residues. Germline CDR1 LGHNT, CDR2 FRNRAP. Trimming removed 5 bases from V and 2 bases from J, with 15 bases in between.

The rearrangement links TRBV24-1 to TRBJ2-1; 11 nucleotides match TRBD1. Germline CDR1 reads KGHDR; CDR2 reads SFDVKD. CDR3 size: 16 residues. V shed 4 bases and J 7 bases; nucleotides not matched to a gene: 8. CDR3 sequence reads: CATSDRDRGYKNEQFF. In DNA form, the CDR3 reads TGTGCCACCAGTGACCGGGACAGGGGGTATAAGAATGAGCAGTTCTTC.

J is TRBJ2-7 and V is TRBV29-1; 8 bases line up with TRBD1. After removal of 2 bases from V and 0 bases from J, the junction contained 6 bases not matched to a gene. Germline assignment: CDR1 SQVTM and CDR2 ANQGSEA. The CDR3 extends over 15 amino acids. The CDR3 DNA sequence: TGCAGCGTTGAATCCCGACAGGGGCTCTCCTACGAGCAGTACTTC. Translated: CSVESRQGLSYEQYF.

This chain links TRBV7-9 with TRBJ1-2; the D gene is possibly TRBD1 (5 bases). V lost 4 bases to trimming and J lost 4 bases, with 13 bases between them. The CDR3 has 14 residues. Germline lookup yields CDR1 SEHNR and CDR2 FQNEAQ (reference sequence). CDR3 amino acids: CASSSDTLFYGYTF. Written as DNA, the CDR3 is TGTGCCAGCAGCTCGGACACACTATTCTATGGCTACACCTTC.